The entry below gives a single T cell receptor beta chain sequence along with its context. Sequence at one end of the junction differs from germline and may be a read error. The data derive from a study of T cell changes during pregnancy in multiple sclerosis. Measured with immunoSEQ multiplex PCR; TCRdb has only the in-frame clones, and not every one. The data show about 120,000 clones, 93% seen once. Germline lookup yields CDR1 SGHTA and CDR2 FQGNSA. The CDR3 length is 15 residues. V and J are TRBV7-2 and TRBJ2-3; 12 positions agree with TRBD2. The TCR comes from a female donor with multiple sclerosis, enrolled in a pregnancy study. Sequencing was performed on peripheral blood, taken before pregnancy. Written as DNA, the CDR3 is TGTGCCAGCAGCCTAGCGGGAGGGTCCGCAGATACGCAGTATTTT. Encoded protein: CASSLAGGSADTQYF. Supplemented by reference TRBV7-2 and TRBJ2-3, the full variable domain reads GAGVSQSPSNKVTEKGKDVELRCDPISGHTALYWYRQSLGQGLEFLIYFQGNSAPDKSGLPSDRFSAERTGGSVSTLTIQRTQQEDSAVYLCASSLAGGSADTQYFGPGTRLTVL.